This TCR beta chain comes out of a study of T cell responses to AZD1222 COVID-19 vaccine. Study outcomes and limitations: It was only 6 or 7 AZD1222 recipients who were seropositive at baseline. Most donors were white British and more were female, and clonal diversity was possibly underestimated.

In this sample, this clone turned up a few times. Its matching antigen is unknown. Profiled with immunoSEQ multiplex PCR; TCRdb holds only in-frame clones, not every one. The table has 150,000 to 200,000 clones, about 90% seen once. Germline CDR1 is SGHRS and CDR2 is YFSETQ. V lost 4 bases and J lost 0, with 13 bases in between. This CDR3 region has 16 residues. The input for sequencing was peripheral blood, taken on day 0 of AZD1222 vaccination. The V call is TRBV5-1, the J call TRBJ2-2; a weak D match, TRBD2 (6 bases). The source of this sequence is an adult in good health. This CDR3 is CASSATSSANTGELFF. CDR3 nucleotide sequence: TGCGCCAGCAGCGCCACGTCTAGCGCGAACACCGGGGAGCTGTTTTTT.